A selection of T cell receptor beta chains follows, all from one sample in a study of T cells after yellow fever vaccination. Via MiXCR, TCRdb re-called the 5' RACE reads, giving one row per CDR3 protein. The profile covers roughly 240,000 distinct CDR3 sequences, with roughly 6.2% appearing a single time and approximately 1.1% taken by the ten largest. The sample consisted of CD4+ T cells sorted from PBMCs, taken on the day of the yellow fever booster vaccination. All receptors come from a man aged 25-40 years who received the YFV17D yellow fever vaccine. Both conserved end residues are trimmed from each CDR3. Each record gives: CDR3 length, J gene, V gene, CDR3 protein.

CDR3 length: 12
J gene: TRBJ2-2
V gene: TRBV5-4
CDR3 protein: ASSLLSNTGELF

CDR3 length: 12
J gene: TRBJ2-1
V gene: TRBV7-2
CDR3 protein: ASSLQSRGDEQF

CDR3 length: 11
J gene: TRBJ2-1
V gene: TRBV20-1
CDR3 protein: SATGLAVNEQF

CDR3 length: 12
J gene: TRBJ1-6
V gene: TRBV20-1
CDR3 protein: SAREGLGNSPLH

CDR3 length: 15
J gene: TRBJ1-3
V gene: TRBV12-3/TRBV12-4
CDR3 protein: ASTLSTRASSGNTIY

CDR3 length: 13
J gene: TRBJ2-1
V gene: TRBV7-2
CDR3 protein: ASSLAGGDYNEQF

CDR3 length: 12
J gene: TRBJ2-4
V gene: TRBV9
CDR3 protein: ASSPGTELNIQY

CDR3 length: 14
J gene: TRBJ2-2
V gene: TRBV20-1
CDR3 protein: CARVGRGYRSGELF

CDR3 length: 14
J gene: TRBJ2-6
V gene: TRBV25-1
CDR3 protein: ASSETGGAGANVLT

CDR3 length: 14
J gene: TRBJ2-1
V gene: TRBV5-6
CDR3 protein: ASNPGSGRRYNEQF

CDR3 length: 11
J gene: TRBJ1-1
V gene: TRBV5-1
CDR3 protein: ASGDRVNTEAF

CDR3 length: 13
J gene: TRBJ1-1
V gene: TRBV7-8
CDR3 protein: ASSLDLRGGPEAF

CDR3 length: 15
J gene: TRBJ1-6
V gene: TRBV15
CDR3 protein: ATSGPARDGFYSPLH

CDR3 length: 15
J gene: TRBJ2-3
V gene: TRBV5-1
CDR3 protein: ASSRTSGRARTDTQY

CDR3 length: 14
J gene: TRBJ2-2
V gene: TRBV7-2
CDR3 protein: ASSSSGRAKAGELF

CDR3 length: 14
J gene: TRBJ2-2
V gene: TRBV7-9
CDR3 protein: ASSTRAGGDGGELF

CDR3 length: 13
J gene: TRBJ2-5
V gene: TRBV11-2
CDR3 protein: ASSPRVQGRETQY

CDR3 length: 13
J gene: TRBJ1-1
V gene: TRBV20-1
CDR3 protein: SAREGNREDTEAF

CDR3 length: 12
J gene: TRBJ2-2
V gene: TRBV18
CDR3 protein: ASSPGQGNGELF

CDR3 length: 11
J gene: TRBJ2-1
V gene: TRBV27
CDR3 protein: ATGPSLGNEQF

CDR3 length: 13
J gene: TRBJ1-5
V gene: TRBV5-6
CDR3 protein: ASSLRQVVQGPQH

CDR3 length: 15
J gene: TRBJ2-3
V gene: TRBV7-6
CDR3 protein: ASSRDTFLRATDTQY

CDR3 length: 13
J gene: TRBJ2-1
V gene: TRBV7-9
CDR3 protein: ASSPRTGIGNEQF

CDR3 length: 12
J gene: TRBJ2-6
V gene: TRBV29-1
CDR3 protein: SSSDTSGANVLT

CDR3 length: 14
J gene: TRBJ2-5
V gene: TRBV5-1
CDR3 protein: ASSLASGQYQETQY

CDR3 length: 14
J gene: TRBJ2-2
V gene: TRBV4-2
CDR3 protein: ASSQEGASNTGELF

CDR3 length: 15
J gene: TRBJ2-4
V gene: TRBV12-3/TRBV12-4
CDR3 protein: ASSFLAGGFGKNIQY

CDR3 length: 12
J gene: TRBJ2-7
V gene: TRBV5-4
CDR3 protein: ASSINRGTEEQY

CDR3 length: 17
J gene: TRBJ2-1
V gene: TRBV27
CDR3 protein: ASKALEMAGERLYNEQF

CDR3 length: 13
J gene: TRBJ1-1
V gene: TRBV5-4
CDR3 protein: ASSLGASPNTEAF

CDR3 length: 14
J gene: TRBJ1-4
V gene: TRBV12-3/TRBV12-4
CDR3 protein: ASSGGSIAANEKLF

CDR3 length: 15
J gene: TRBJ2-4
V gene: TRBV4-2
CDR3 protein: ASSHRPGREGKNIQY

CDR3 length: 11
J gene: TRBJ1-2
V gene: TRBV6-2/TRBV6-3
CDR3 protein: ASSYLGQYGYT

CDR3 length: 12
J gene: TRBJ2-1
V gene: TRBV6-1
CDR3 protein: ASRADRGTAMSF

CDR3 length: 14
J gene: TRBJ2-3
V gene: TRBV7-2
CDR3 protein: ASSALAGGGTDTQY

CDR3 length: 12
J gene: TRBJ2-3
V gene: TRBV29-1
CDR3 protein: SIKLAGGTDTQY

CDR3 length: 11
J gene: TRBJ1-5
V gene: TRBV20-1
CDR3 protein: SAPTAFNQPQH

CDR3 length: 12
J gene: TRBJ2-1
V gene: TRBV7-7
CDR3 protein: ASSPGLAANEQF

CDR3 length: 13
J gene: TRBJ2-2
V gene: TRBV7-2
CDR3 protein: ASSFLAGGGGELF

CDR3 length: 9
J gene: TRBJ2-5
V gene: TRBV20-1
CDR3 protein: SVGLLETQY

CDR3 length: 13
J gene: TRBJ2-7
V gene: TRBV6-1
CDR3 protein: ASMGLAGRGYEQY

CDR3 length: 12
J gene: TRBJ2-7
V gene: TRBV19
CDR3 protein: ASRDDPGGNEQY

CDR3 length: 11
J gene: TRBJ2-1
V gene: TRBV5-1
CDR3 protein: ASSSGLVGEQF

CDR3 length: 10
J gene: TRBJ2-1
V gene: TRBV7-9
CDR3 protein: ASSPGINEQF

CDR3 length: 11
J gene: TRBJ1-2
V gene: TRBV5-1
CDR3 protein: ASSLEQGSGYT

CDR3 length: 15
J gene: TRBJ2-7
V gene: TRBV7-2
CDR3 protein: ASSLALTSGRAGEQY

CDR3 length: 13
J gene: TRBJ2-1
V gene: TRBV10-3
CDR3 protein: AISLGGASYNEQF

CDR3 length: 12
J gene: TRBJ2-7
V gene: TRBV6-4
CDR3 protein: ASSQTGGRYEQY

CDR3 length: 9
J gene: TRBJ1-4
V gene: TRBV18
CDR3 protein: ASSLNEKLF

CDR3 length: 14
J gene: TRBJ1-2
V gene: TRBV7-8
CDR3 protein: ASSSLLRGGDYGYT